This T cell receptor (beta chain) was profiled in a study of blood T cell repertoires in COVID-19. Looking at the study overall: Whether acute or convalescent, the COVID-19 samples came from the United States, Italy and Spain. T cells, B-cell-depleted T cells, or PBMCs provided the cDNA or gDNA that served as material.

The CDR3 runs to 13 residues. Trimming took off 1 base at V and 5 bases at J, with 6 bases between the two ends. In the authors' methods: Nucleated cell number was recorded as an estimate derived from reference gene primer amplification. Data came from immunoSEQ multiplex PCR; TCRdb stores just in-frame clones and leaves some out. V and J calls and clone size are copied from that table; D and trimming were computed from the DNA. The profile covers tens of thousands of clones, with about four fifths appearing a single time and roughly 2.5% taken by the ten largest. The sample consisted of peripheral blood. The V call is TRBV12-3 or TRBV12-4, the J call TRBJ2-1, with D unclear. The receptor was derived from a man aged 45-65 years with acute or convalescent COVID-19. The CDR3 region is CASSLGPHNEQFF. The CDR3 DNA is TGTGCCAGCAGTTTAGGGCCCCACAATGAGCAGTTCTTC.